The next 14 T cell receptor beta chains were all read from a single sample in a study of early T cells in non-severe SARS-CoV-2 infection. TCRdb reprocessed the 5' RACE reads via MiXCR and lists one record per CDR3 protein. The table includes 55,000 to 65,000 distinct CDR3 sequences, roughly a tenth detected once. Source material: whole blood. These receptors were obtained from an adult who was a healthcare worker with PCR-confirmed SARS-CoV-2 infection or an uninfected control (not recorded which).

The chain employs TRBV6-6 and TRBJ1-2; 9 bases are a match to TRBD1. The CDR3 covers 14 residues. CDR1 and CDR2 (germline): MNHNY, SVGAGI (reference sequence). Trimming took 6 bases from V and 4 from J; bases not matched to a gene: 6. The CDR3 sequence: CASSTGQGRYGYTF. For the CDR3, the DNA is TGTGCCAGCAGCACGGGACAGGGACGCTATGGCTACACCTTC.

The sample holds many counts of this clonotype. The DNA of the CDR3 is TGCGCCAGCAGTGGGACTGGGAGCACAGATACGCAGTATTTT. The encoded protein is CASSGTGSTDTQYF. J is TRBJ2-3 and V is TRBV10-2; D is possibly TRBD2 (5 bases). Trimming removed 4 bases from V and 0 bases from J, with 8 bases in between. The CDR3 is 14 residues long. The germline gives CDR1 WSHSY, CDR2 SAAADI.

The chain employs TRBV11-1 and TRBJ2-7, with a possible D match to TRBD2 (6 bases). Looked up from germline, CDR1 is SGHAT and CDR2 is FQDESV (reference sequence). The CDR3 totals 12 residues. V lost 5 bases and J lost 7, with 12 bases in between. Here the CDR3 DNA reads TGTGCCAGCAGCCTCGACCGGGAGGAGCAGTACTTC. As protein: CASSLDREEQYF.

This clonotype was recorded at least ten times. The chain couples TRBV28 to TRBJ2-2, with D maybe TRBD2 (5 bases). Germline CDR1 and CDR2: MDHEN and SYDVKM. Trimming pared 5 bases from V and 1 base from J, leaving 17 bases between. The length of the CDR3 is 17 residues. CDR3 coding DNA: TGTGCCAGCAGTCCTAGAGGGCTGGGGAGGAACACCGGGGAGCTGTTTTTT. Translated, it gives CASSPRGLGRNTGELFF. The entire variable domain, with the rest obtained from reference TRBV28 and TRBJ2-2, is as follows: DVKVTQSSRYLVKRTGEKVFLECVQDMDHENMFWYRQDPGLGLRLIYFSYDVKMKEKGDIPEGYSVSREKKERFSLILESASTNQTSMYLCASSPRGLGRNTGELFFGEGSRLTVL.

This clonotype was found many times. The chain employs TRBV29-1 and TRBJ2-7, with D hard to call. The CDR3 spans 13 residues. Between the trimmed V and J ends, which lost 5 bases and 2 bases, there was a span of 13 bases. From germline, CDR1 is SQVTM and CDR2 ANQGSEA. For the CDR3, the DNA is TGCAGCGTTCTATCGTATCAACCCTACGAGCAGTACTTC. Its translation is CSVLSYQPYEQYF.

This CDR3 is CSSRTGQETQYF. In DNA, the CDR3 is TGCAGTTCCCGGACAGGGCAAGAGACCCAGTACTTC. V and J are TRBV29-1 and TRBJ2-5; TRBD1 aligns across 8 bases. The CDR3 runs 12 residues. Germline V gene data show CDR1 as SQVTM and CDR2 as ANQGSEA.

This clonotype was found many times. The chain carries TRBV6-4 and TRBJ1-1; 8 bases fit TRBD1. CDR3 length: 18 residues. Germline V lookup: CDR1 MRHNA, CDR2 SNTAGT. V trimming: 3 bases; J trimming: 5 bases; junction bases outside the gene matches: 17. CDR3 coding DNA: TGTGCCAGCAGTGAATGCGGGACAGGCGGTAGACTTAGGACTGAAGCTTTCTTT. Translated: CASSECGTGGRLRTEAFF.

A few counts support this clonotype. This CDR3 is CSVGGDSNEQFF. CDR3 DNA sequence: TGCAGCGTTGGAGGGGACAGCAATGAGCAGTTCTTC. The J gene is TRBJ2-1, the V gene TRBV29-1, with 7 positions matching TRBD1. Germline V gene sequence: CDR1 SQVTM, CDR2 ANQGSEA. CDR3 length: 12 amino acids. V dropped 4 bases and J dropped 6; count of bases not matched to a gene: 3.

The V and J genes are TRBV14 and TRBJ2-1; weak D call: TRBD2 (5 bases). The germline V gene encodes CDR1 SGHDN and CDR2 FVKESK. Between the trimmed V and J ends, which lost 0 bases and 0 bases, there was a span of 24 bases. This CDR3 is 21 amino acids long. The DNA for the CDR3 is TGTGCCAGCAGCCAAGATAAGGGAGCGGAATTTTTTTTTAGCTCCTACAATGAGCAGTTCTTC. Protein: CASSQDKGAEFFFSSYNEQFF. Drawing the rest from reference TRBV14 and TRBJ2-1, the complete variable domain is EAGVTQFPSHSVIEKGQTVTLRCDPISGHDNLYWYRRVMGKEIKFLLHFVKESKQDESGMPNNRFLAERTGGTYSTLKVQPAELEDSGVYFCASSQDKGAEFFFSSYNEQFFGPGTRLTVL.

The V gene is TRBV6-5, the J gene TRBJ1-2, with D tentatively TRBD1 (5 bases). Per germline, CDR1 MNHEY and CDR2 SVGAGI. This CDR3 has 13 amino acids. V shed 6 bases and J shed 2 bases, with 10 bases lying between them. The CDR3 loop is CASRPDSNYGYTF. CDR3 in DNA: TGTGCCAGCAGACCCGACAGCAACTATGGCTACACCTTC.

To note about this clonotype: A read error may be the cause here, since a much bigger clone is one base away. The rearrangement links TRBV19 to TRBJ1-5; D remains ambiguous. This CDR3 has 15 residues. Germline lookup yields CDR1 LNHDA and CDR2 SQIVND (reference sequence). DNA for the CDR3: TGTGTCAGTAGTATTTGGGGAAGTGGCAATCAGCCCCAGCATTTT. Encoded protein: CVSSIWGSGNQPQHF.

This clonotype has at least ten counts. V and J are TRBV7-2 and TRBJ2-3; TRBD2 is a possible D gene (5 bases). Germline CDR1 is SGHTA and CDR2 is FQGNSA. Between the trimmed V and J ends, which lost 1 base and 4 bases, there was a span of 12 bases. This CDR3 has 15 residues. CDR3 in amino acids: CASSLEYLAADTQYF. The CDR3 nucleotides are TGTGCCAGCAGCTTAGAGTACCTAGCAGCAGATACGCAGTATTTT.

The rearrangement joins TRBV7-9 to TRBJ2-3; weak D call: TRBD1 (6 bases). The CDR3 covers 14 residues. Trimming removed 5 bases at V and 3 bases at J, with 12 bases between. The germline CDR1 and CDR2 sequences are SEHNR and FQNEAQ (reference sequence). CDR3 amino acids: CASSQWGTTDTQYF. The CDR3, as DNA: TGTGCCAGCAGCCAGTGGGGGACAACAGATACGCAGTATTTT.

This clonotype was observed at least ten times. This chain connects TRBV11-2 to TRBJ2-3; 8 nucleotides match TRBD1. Per germline, CDR1 SGHAT and CDR2 FQNNGV. The CDR3 is 15 residues long. Trimming cost V 4 bases and J 4 bases; bases outside gene matches: 7. The CDR3 loop is CASSSGTGGPDTQYF. The CDR3 coding sequence is TGTGCCAGCAGCTCCGGGACAGGAGGACCAGATACGCAGTATTTT.